This T cell receptor beta chain was found in a study of post-analysis software for immune sequencing data (dated by TCRdb to between 2015 and 2017). About the study as a whole: Recorded disease courses included relapsing-remitting, secondary progressive and progressive-relapsing multiple sclerosis, with some patients lacking subtype annotation. A subset of samples was prepared in parallel using single-end sample barcoding, then pooled and co-amplified after Illumina adapter ligation. The patient repertoires were set against about 12 previously published healthy control repertoires from donors whose ages ranged from about 6 to 26 years. Study-wide findings and limitations: Normalized Chao1 diversity was significantly lower in multiple sclerosis patients than controls, suggesting substantial peripheral T-cell clonal expansion. About five TRBV segments, including TRBV5-6, TRBV5-1 and TRBV20-1, were significantly more frequent in patients than controls. When samples were clustered directly using the F measure, samples prepared in the same batch co-clustered strongly, which prompted a batch-effect correction. The control group was slightly older than the multiple sclerosis patient group.

To demonstrate the VDJtools post-analysis software, TCR beta repertoires were profiled from the peripheral blood of over ten young patients with multiple sclerosis. Multiple sclerosis patients were children and adolescents aged roughly 6 to 16 years. For this clonotype: What antigen it recognizes has not been identified. Base qualities are not recorded, but no much larger clone differs from it by a single base.

Sequences SGHTA (CDR1) and FQGTGA (CDR2) are obtained from the germline V gene. Relative to germline, V is 1 base shorter and J is 6 bases shorter, with 19 bases between their ends. The CDR3 runs 17 amino acids, cysteine and phenylalanine included. The read is trimmed to its CDR3 DNA, 51 bases read in frame from base 1. Libraries were made using PCR. For sequencing, an Illumina HiSeq 2500 was employed. To reduce PCR and sequencing biases, unique molecular identifiers were built into the TCR beta cDNA libraries. Approximately 500,000 cDNA molecules were obtained for every 1 to 10 million input T cells, so each molecule roughly corresponded to one T cell. The patient libraries were prepared and sequenced using the same protocol as the earlier healthy control dataset. Within a given batch, samples were prepared together, multiplexed and sequenced on the same HiSeq lane. On the authors' methods: Raw barcoded reads were processed with MIGEC, discarding single-read molecular identifier groups before consensus assembly and CDR3 extraction. VDJtools was used for post-analysis of the clonotype tables, with diversity normalized by down-sampling every dataset to the smallest sample size. In repertoire overlap clustering, CDR3 amino acid sequences, but not nucleotide sequences, were matched to correct batch-related cross-sample contamination. The raw public data were reprocessed by TCRdb itself: fastp quality trimming at Q25, MiXCR clonotype calling, in-frame beta chains only. When rows share a CDR3 protein, they turn into one entry using the most common DNA and genes. TCRdb's processing, not the authors' own work, is the source of the V and J calls. This sample gives about 770,000 distinct CDR3 sequences in total; under 60% of them show up just once. The ten largest clones add up to just under 5% of the sample.

The sequence came from a girl aged 5-17 years with multiple sclerosis. The sequence joins TRBV7-3 to TRBJ2-1; perhaps TRBD2 is the D gene, with 5 bases matching. Sequencing used blood. CDR3 region: CASSLNSASSSGNEQFF. The base sequence is TGTGCCAGCAGCTTAAACTCCGCTAGCTCATCAGGCAATGAGCAGTTCTTC. The entire variable domain, with the stretches around the CDR3 drawn from the reference TRBV7-3 and TRBJ2-1 proteins, is GAGVSQTPSNKVTEKGKYVELRCDPISGHTALYWYRQSLGQGPEFLIYFQGTGAADDSGLPNDRFFAVRPEGSVSTLKIQRTERGDSAVYLCASSLNSASSSGNEQFFGPGTRLTVL.